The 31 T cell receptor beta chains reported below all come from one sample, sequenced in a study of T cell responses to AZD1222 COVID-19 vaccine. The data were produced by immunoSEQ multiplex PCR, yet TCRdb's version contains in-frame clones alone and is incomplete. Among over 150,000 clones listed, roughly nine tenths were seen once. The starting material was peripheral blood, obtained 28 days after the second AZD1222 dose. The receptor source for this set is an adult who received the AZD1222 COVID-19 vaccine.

The CDR3 region is CASSPGGPQYF. The DNA for the CDR3 is TGTGCCAGCTCACCGGGGGGGCCCCAGTACTTC. The rearrangement links TRBV18 to TRBJ2-5, with D maybe TRBD2 (7 bases). The V end lost 3 bases, the J end lost 9 bases, and 8 bases lay between the germline ends. This CDR3 is built from 11 residues. Germline V lookup: CDR1 KGHSH, CDR2 LQKENI.

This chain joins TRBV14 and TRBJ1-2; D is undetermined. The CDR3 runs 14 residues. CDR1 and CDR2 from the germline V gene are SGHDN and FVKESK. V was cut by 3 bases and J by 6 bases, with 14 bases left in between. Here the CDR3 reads CASSQEEFLDGYTF. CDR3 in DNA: TGTGCCAGCAGCCAGGAAGAGTTCTTAGATGGCTACACCTTC.

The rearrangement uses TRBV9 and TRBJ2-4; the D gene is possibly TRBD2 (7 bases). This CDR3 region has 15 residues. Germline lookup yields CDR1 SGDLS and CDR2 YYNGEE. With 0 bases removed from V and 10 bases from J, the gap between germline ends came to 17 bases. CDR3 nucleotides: TGTGCCAGCAGCGTAGAGGGGGGGCAAAATGCGATTCAGTACTTC. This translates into CASSVEGGQNAIQYF.

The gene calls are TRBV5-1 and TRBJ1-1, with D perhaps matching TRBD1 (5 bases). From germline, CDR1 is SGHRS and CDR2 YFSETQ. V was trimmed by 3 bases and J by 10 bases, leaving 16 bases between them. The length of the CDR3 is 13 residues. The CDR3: CASSSSGVLRAFF. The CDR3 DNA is TGCGCCAGCAGCTCCTCGGGGGTGTTGAGAGCTTTCTTT.

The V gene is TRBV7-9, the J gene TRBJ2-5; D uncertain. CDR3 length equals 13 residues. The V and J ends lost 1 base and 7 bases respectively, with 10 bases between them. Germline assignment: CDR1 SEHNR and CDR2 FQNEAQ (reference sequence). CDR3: CASSLEGSGTQYF. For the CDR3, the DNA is TGTGCCAGCAGCTTAGAGGGATCGGGGACCCAGTACTTC. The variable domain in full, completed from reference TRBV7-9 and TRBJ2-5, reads DTGVSQNPRHKITKRGQNVTFRCDPISEHNRLYWYRQTLGQGPEFLTYFQNEAQLEKSRLLSDRFSAERPKGSFSTLEIQRTEQGDSAMYLCASSLEGSGTQYFGPGTRLLVL.

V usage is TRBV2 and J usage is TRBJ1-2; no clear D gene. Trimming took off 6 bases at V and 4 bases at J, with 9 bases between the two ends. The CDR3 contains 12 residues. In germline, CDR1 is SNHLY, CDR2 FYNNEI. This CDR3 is CASRREVYGYTF. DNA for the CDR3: TGTGCCAGCAGGAGGGAAGTCTATGGCTACACCTTC.

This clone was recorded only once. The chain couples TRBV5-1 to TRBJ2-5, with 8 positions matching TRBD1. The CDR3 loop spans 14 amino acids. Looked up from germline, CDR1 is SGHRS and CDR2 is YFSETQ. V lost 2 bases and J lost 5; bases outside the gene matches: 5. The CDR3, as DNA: TGCGCCAGCAGCTTAGGACAGGGCGGGGAGACCCAGTACTTC. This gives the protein CASSLGQGGETQYF.

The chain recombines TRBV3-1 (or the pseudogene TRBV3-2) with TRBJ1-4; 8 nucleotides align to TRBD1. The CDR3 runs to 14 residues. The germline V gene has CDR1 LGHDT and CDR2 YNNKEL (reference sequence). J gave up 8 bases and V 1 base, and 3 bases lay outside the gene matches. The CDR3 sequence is CASSQVGQEEKLFF. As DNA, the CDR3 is TGTGCCAGCAGCCAAGTGGGACAGGAAGAAAAACTGTTTTTT.

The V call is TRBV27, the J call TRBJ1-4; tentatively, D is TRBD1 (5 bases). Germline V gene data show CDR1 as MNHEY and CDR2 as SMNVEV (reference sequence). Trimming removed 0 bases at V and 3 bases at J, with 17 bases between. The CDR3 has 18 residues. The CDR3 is CASSLSYQGAYSNEKLFF. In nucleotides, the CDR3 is TGTGCCAGCAGTTTATCGTACCAGGGAGCTTACTCTAATGAAAAACTGTTTTTT.

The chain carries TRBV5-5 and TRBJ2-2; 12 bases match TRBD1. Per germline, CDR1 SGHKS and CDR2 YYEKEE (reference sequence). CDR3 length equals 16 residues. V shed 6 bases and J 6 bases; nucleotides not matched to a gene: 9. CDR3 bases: TGTGCCAGCACACTCGCCGGGACAGGGGGCTCCGGGGAGCTGTTTTTT. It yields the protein CASTLAGTGGSGELFF.

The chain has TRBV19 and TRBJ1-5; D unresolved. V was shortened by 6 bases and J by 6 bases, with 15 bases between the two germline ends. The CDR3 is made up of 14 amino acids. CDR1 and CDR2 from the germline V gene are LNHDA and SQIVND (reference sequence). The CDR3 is CASSSSRGTQPQHF. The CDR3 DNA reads TGTGCCAGTAGCTCCAGCCGGGGAACTCAGCCCCAGCATTTT.

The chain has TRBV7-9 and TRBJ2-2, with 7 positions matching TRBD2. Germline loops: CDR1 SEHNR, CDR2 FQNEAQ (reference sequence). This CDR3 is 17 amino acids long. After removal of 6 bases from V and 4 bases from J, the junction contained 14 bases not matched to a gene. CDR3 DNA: TGTGCCAGCAGTTCCGCACAAACGGGGAGGGCCACCGGGGAGCTGTTTTTT. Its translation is CASSSAQTGRATGELFF.

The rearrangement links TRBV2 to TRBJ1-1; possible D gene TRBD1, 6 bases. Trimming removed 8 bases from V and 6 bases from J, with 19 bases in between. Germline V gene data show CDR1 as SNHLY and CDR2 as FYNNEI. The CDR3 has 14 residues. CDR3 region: CASVTAGVGAEAFF. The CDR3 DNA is TGTGCCAGCGTAACCGCAGGGGTTGGGGCTGAAGCTTTCTTT.

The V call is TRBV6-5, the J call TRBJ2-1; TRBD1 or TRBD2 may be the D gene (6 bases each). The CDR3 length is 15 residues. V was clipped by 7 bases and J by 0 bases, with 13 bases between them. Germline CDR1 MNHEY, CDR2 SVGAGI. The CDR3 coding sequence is TGTGCCAGCACCGAAGGGGGACTCTCCTACAATGAGCAGTTCTTC. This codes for CASTEGGLSYNEQFF.

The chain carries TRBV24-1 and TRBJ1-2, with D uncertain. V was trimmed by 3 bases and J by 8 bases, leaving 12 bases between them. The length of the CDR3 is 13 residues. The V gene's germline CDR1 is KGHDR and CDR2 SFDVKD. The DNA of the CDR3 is TGTGCCACCAGTGATGGACTCTCGGACGGCTACACCTTC. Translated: CATSDGLSDGYTF.

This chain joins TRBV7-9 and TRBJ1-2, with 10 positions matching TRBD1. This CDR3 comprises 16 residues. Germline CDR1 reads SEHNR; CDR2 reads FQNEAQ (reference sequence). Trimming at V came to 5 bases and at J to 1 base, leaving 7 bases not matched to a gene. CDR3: CASSLRTGGYNYGYTF. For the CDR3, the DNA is TGTGCCAGCAGCCTCCGGACAGGGGGTTATAACTATGGCTACACCTTC.

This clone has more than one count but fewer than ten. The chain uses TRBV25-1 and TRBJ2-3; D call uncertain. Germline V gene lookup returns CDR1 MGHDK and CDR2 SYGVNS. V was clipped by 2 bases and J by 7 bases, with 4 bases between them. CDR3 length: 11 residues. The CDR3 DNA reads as TGTGCCAGCAGTGAAATGAATACGCAGTATTTT. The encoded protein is CASSEMNTQYF.

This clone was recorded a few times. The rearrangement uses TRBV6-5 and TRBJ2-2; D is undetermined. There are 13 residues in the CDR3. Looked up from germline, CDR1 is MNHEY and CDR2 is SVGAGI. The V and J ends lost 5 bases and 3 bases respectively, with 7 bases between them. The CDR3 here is CASSRTDTGELFF. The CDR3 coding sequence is TGTGCCAGCAGTCGCACAGACACCGGGGAGCTGTTTTTT.

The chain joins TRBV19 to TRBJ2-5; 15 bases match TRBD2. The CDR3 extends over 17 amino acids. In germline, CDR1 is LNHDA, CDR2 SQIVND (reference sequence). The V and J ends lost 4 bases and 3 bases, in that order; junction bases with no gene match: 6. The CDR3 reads CASSRGLAGGTKETQYF. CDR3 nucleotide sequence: TGTGCCAGTAGTAGGGGACTAGCGGGGGGTACCAAAGAGACCCAGTACTTC.

The CDR3 region is CASSNPGRAIGELFF. CDR3 nucleotides: TGTGCCAGTAGTAACCCGGGGAGGGCAATCGGGGAGCTGTTTTTT. This chain links TRBV19 with TRBJ2-2; 7 nucleotides agree with TRBD2. Trimming at V came to 4 bases and at J to 7 bases, leaving 9 bases not matched to a gene. Germline values: CDR1 LNHDA, CDR2 SQIVND (reference sequence). The CDR3 runs to 15 residues.

As DNA, the CDR3 is TGTGCCAGCAGCTCCAGTGGGGTCTCCTACGAGCAGTACTTC. As protein: CASSSSGVSYEQYF. This chain joins TRBV13 and TRBJ2-7, with D uncertain. There are 14 residues in the CDR3. V lost 4 bases and J lost 0, with 10 bases in between. Germline V CDR1 and CDR2: PRHDT, FYEKMQ (reference sequence).

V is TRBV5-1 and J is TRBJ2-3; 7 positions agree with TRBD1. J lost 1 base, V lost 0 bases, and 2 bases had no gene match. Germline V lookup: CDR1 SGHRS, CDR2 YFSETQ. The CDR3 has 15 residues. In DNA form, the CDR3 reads TGCGCCAGCAGCTTGGAGGGGGCCGGCACAGATACGCAGTATTTT. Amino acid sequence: CASSLEGAGTDTQYF.

In nucleotides, the CDR3 is TGTGCCAGCAGCTTAGAGGGGACAGGGTTTAGGAATGAGCAGTTCTTC. It yields the protein CASSLEGTGFRNEQFF. This sequence joins TRBV7-2 and TRBJ2-1; 9 nucleotides align to TRBD1. The CDR3 is 16 residues long. V lost 1 base and J lost 7; bases outside the gene matches: 8. Germline V lookup: CDR1 SGHTA, CDR2 FQGNSA.

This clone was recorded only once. CDR3 in amino acids: CASSRSGGPRNEQFF. The CDR3 coding sequence is TGTGCCAGTAGTCGGTCGGGGGGGCCTCGGAATGAGCAGTTCTTC. The V gene is TRBV19, the J gene TRBJ2-1, with TRBD2 matching over 8 bases. Germline loops: CDR1 LNHDA, CDR2 SQIVND (reference sequence). CDR3 length: 15 amino acids. The trim removed 5 bases at V and 7 bases at J, leaving 10 bases unmatched.

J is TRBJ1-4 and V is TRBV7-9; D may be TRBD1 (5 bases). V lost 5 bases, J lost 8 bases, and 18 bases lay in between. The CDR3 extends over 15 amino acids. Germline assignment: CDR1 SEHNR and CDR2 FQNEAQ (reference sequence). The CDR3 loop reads CASSLPWTNEEKLFF. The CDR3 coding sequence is TGTGCCAGCAGCCTCCCCTGGACAAACGAAGAAAAACTGTTTTTT.

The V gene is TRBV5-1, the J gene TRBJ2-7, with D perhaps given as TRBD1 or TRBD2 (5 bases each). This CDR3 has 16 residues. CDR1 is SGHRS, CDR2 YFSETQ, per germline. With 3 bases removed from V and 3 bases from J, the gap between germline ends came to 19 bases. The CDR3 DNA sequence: TGCGCCAGCAGCTCCGGGACCGATAACTTTTACTACGAGCAGTACTTC. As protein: CASSSGTDNFYYEQYF.

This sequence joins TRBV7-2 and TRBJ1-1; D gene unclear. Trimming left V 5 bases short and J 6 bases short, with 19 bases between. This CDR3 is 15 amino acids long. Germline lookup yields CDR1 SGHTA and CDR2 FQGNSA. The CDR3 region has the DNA TGTGCCAGCAGCACGCCCCAGCCGGGATCGGCTGAAGCTTTCTTT. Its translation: CASSTPQPGSAEAFF. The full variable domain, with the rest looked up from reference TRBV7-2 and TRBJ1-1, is GAGVSQSPSNKVTEKGKDVELRCDPISGHTALYWYRQSLGQGLEFLIYFQGNSAPDKSGLPSDRFSAERTGGSVSTLTIQRTQQEDSAVYLCASSTPQPGSAEAFFGQGTRLTVV.

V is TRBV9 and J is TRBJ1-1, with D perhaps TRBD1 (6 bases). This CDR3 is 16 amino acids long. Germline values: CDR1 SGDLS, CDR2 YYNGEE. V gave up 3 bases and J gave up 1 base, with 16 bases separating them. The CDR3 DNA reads TGTGCCAGCAGCGGAACAGGGTTTTTGGGGAACACTGAAGCTTTCTTT. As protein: CASSGTGFLGNTEAFF.

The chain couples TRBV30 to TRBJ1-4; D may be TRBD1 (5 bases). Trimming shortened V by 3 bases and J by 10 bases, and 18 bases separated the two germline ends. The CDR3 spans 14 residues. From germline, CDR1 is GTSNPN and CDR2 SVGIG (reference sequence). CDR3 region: CAWSRGTQVGKLFF. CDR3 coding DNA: TGTGCCTGGAGCCGGGGGACCCAGGTCGGAAAACTGTTTTTT.

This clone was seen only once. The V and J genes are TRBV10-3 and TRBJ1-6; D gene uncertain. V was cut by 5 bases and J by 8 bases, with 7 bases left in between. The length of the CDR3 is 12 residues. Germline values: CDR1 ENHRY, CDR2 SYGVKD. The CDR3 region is CAISSGDSPLHF. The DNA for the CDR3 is TGTGCCATCAGTTCCGGGGATTCACCCCTCCACTTT.

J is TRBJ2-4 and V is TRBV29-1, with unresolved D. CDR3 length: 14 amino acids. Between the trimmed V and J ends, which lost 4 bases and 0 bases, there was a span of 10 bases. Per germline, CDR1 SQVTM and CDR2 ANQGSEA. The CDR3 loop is CSVAGVLAKNIQYF. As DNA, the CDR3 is TGCAGCGTTGCCGGAGTTTTAGCCAAAAACATTCAGTACTTC.